A selection of T cell receptor beta chains follows, all from one sample in a study of shared clonotypes between healthy human individuals. The data were produced by immunoSEQ multiplex PCR, yet TCRdb's version contains in-frame clones alone and is incomplete. The sample consists of about 2.2 million clones, about 93% of them appearing once. Sequenced input: naive CD8+ T cells from PBMCs. The origin of the receptors is a man between 18 and 29 years old in good health. Some clones in this sample may be carry-over from other donors' samples. Both conserved end residues are part of each CDR3. A D gene is named only where the DNA matches it firmly. Clone size is not always given. Where it is, it says once, few, many or a class for expanded clones.

cdr3_length: 14; clone_size: .; j_call: TRBJ2-7; d_call: TRBD2; v_call: TRBV27; cdr3_nt: TGTGCCAGCAGTTTTTCTATTAGCGGGAGTGAGCAGTACTTC; cdr3_aa: CASSFSISGSEQYF
cdr3_length: 15; clone_size: .; j_call: TRBJ2-7; d_call: .; v_call: TRBV4-1; cdr3_nt: TGCGCCAGCAGCCAAGATCGCGGAACTAGTTACGAGCAGTACTTC; cdr3_aa: CASSQDRGTSYEQYF
cdr3_length: 16; clone_size: .; j_call: TRBJ1-2; d_call: TRBD1; v_call: TRBV7-9; cdr3_nt: TGTGCCAGCAGCCAAGCTGGGACAGGGGGGAGGTATGGCTACACCTTC; cdr3_aa: CASSQAGTGGRYGYTF
cdr3_length: 14; clone_size: .; j_call: TRBJ2-1; d_call: .; v_call: TRBV10-2; cdr3_nt: TGCGCCAGCAGTGAGGATACTAGGTTCAATGAGCAGTTCTTC; cdr3_aa: CASSEDTRFNEQFF
cdr3_length: 16; clone_size: .; j_call: TRBJ1-2; d_call: .; v_call: TRBV2; cdr3_nt: TGTGCCAGCAGTGAAGGGCGGGTCCAAGGGAACTATGGCTACACCTTC; cdr3_aa: CASSEGRVQGNYGYTF
cdr3_length: 14; clone_size: .; j_call: TRBJ2-7; d_call: TRBD1; v_call: TRBV7-3; cdr3_nt: TGTGCCAGCAACCCAACAGGGGGCAAAAGCGAGCAGTACTTC; cdr3_aa: CASNPTGGKSEQYF
cdr3_length: 14; clone_size: .; j_call: TRBJ2-7; d_call: .; v_call: TRBV5-6; cdr3_nt: TGTGCCAGCAGCTTGGGAACAACTACCTACGAGCAGTACTTC; cdr3_aa: CASSLGTTTYEQYF
cdr3_length: 18; clone_size: .; j_call: TRBJ2-7; d_call: TRBD2; v_call: TRBV2; cdr3_nt: TGTGCCAGCACCCCTATCTCCCTAGCGGGAGTTGCAGGCTACGAGCAGTACTTC; cdr3_aa: CASTPISLAGVAGYEQYF
cdr3_length: 14; clone_size: .; j_call: TRBJ2-7; d_call: TRBD2; v_call: TRBV10-3; cdr3_nt: TGTGCCATCAGTGACCCCGGACTAGCCTACGAGCAGTACTTC; cdr3_aa: CAISDPGLAYEQYF
cdr3_length: 14; clone_size: .; j_call: TRBJ2-3; d_call: .; v_call: TRBV28; cdr3_nt: TGTGCCAGCAGTTTTGGGGACAGCACAGATACGCAGTATTTT; cdr3_aa: CASSFGDSTDTQYF
cdr3_length: 15; clone_size: few; j_call: TRBJ1-4; d_call: .; v_call: TRBV7-9; cdr3_nt: TGTGCCAGCAGCTTAGTACGCAGGGACGATGAAAAACTGTTTTTT; cdr3_aa: CASSLVRRDDEKLFF
cdr3_length: 16; clone_size: .; j_call: TRBJ1-1; d_call: TRBD1; v_call: TRBV7-9; cdr3_nt: TGTGCCAGCAGCTCCTTCACACAGGGGGGTCGCACTGAAGCTTTCTTT; cdr3_aa: CASSSFTQGGRTEAFF
cdr3_length: 13; clone_size: .; j_call: TRBJ2-1; d_call: TRBD1; v_call: TRBV2; cdr3_nt: TGTGCCAGCAGTGGGACAGGGAAAAATGAGCAGTTCTTC; cdr3_aa: CASSGTGKNEQFF
cdr3_length: 16; clone_size: .; j_call: TRBJ1-1; d_call: .; v_call: TRBV4-1; cdr3_nt: TGCGCCAGCAGCCAAGGTGGGGGGGTGGAAAACACTGAAGCTTTCTTT; cdr3_aa: CASSQGGGVENTEAFF
cdr3_length: 14; clone_size: .; j_call: TRBJ1-5; d_call: TRBD1; v_call: TRBV6-5; cdr3_nt: TGTGCCAGCAGAAGACAGGGGGCGAATCAGCCCCAGCATTTT; cdr3_aa: CASRRQGANQPQHF
cdr3_length: 15; clone_size: .; j_call: TRBJ1-4; d_call: .; v_call: TRBV5-1; cdr3_nt: TGCGCCAGCAGCTTGGTATCGGGGAACGGGGAAAAACTGTTTTTT; cdr3_aa: CASSLVSGNGEKLFF
cdr3_length: 16; clone_size: .; j_call: TRBJ2-1; d_call: TRBD2; v_call: TRBV7-6; cdr3_nt: TGTGCCAGCAGCCCCGGGACTAGCGGGAGTCGGTATGAGCAGTTCTTC; cdr3_aa: CASSPGTSGSRYEQFF
cdr3_length: 15; clone_size: .; j_call: TRBJ2-7; d_call: .; v_call: TRBV4-1; cdr3_nt: TGCGCCAGCAGCTTCCCCGGGGACCGCTCCTACGAGCAGTACTTC; cdr3_aa: CASSFPGDRSYEQYF
cdr3_length: 13; clone_size: .; j_call: TRBJ2-1; d_call: .; v_call: TRBV11-3; cdr3_nt: TGTGCCAGCAGCACCTACAGGGTGGATGAGCAGTTCTTC; cdr3_aa: CASSTYRVDEQFF
cdr3_length: 18; clone_size: .; j_call: TRBJ1-4; d_call: .; v_call: TRBV9; cdr3_nt: TGTGCCAGCAGCGCTTTCCCGCGCGGGAGTTCAACTAATGAAAAACTGTTTTTT; cdr3_aa: CASSAFPRGSSTNEKLFF
cdr3_length: 16; clone_size: once; j_call: TRBJ2-7; d_call: .; v_call: TRBV7-8; cdr3_nt: TGTGCCAGCAGCTTAGCCCCCAGCGGAGTACACTACGAGCAGTACTTC; cdr3_aa: CASSLAPSGVHYEQYF
cdr3_length: 14; clone_size: once; j_call: TRBJ1-5; d_call: .; v_call: TRBV28; cdr3_nt: TGTGCCAGCAGCCCAGGGTCCAGGGGTCAGCCCCAGCATTTT; cdr3_aa: CASSPGSRGQPQHF